This entry lists 25 T cell receptor beta chains sequenced from one sample in a study of blood T cell repertoires in COVID-19. Libraries were prepared by immunoSEQ multiplex PCR; TCRdb keeps only in-frame clonotypes and omits some of them. Of almost 200,000 clones listed, about 85% are singletons. The sequencing sample was made of peripheral blood. The receptor set was obtained from a woman aged 40 to 55 with COVID-19, enrolled during active disease.

The genes are TRBV7-9 and TRBJ1-5; 7 bases fit TRBD1. The ends lost 7 bases at V and 7 bases at J; junction bases unmatched: 10. From germline, CDR1 is SEHNR and CDR2 FQNEAQ (reference sequence). This CDR3 contains 14 residues. The chain's CDR3 is CASNWDSAGQPQHF. CDR3 nucleotides: TGTGCCAGCAACTGGGACAGCGCAGGGCAGCCCCAGCATTTT. The full variable domain, in which reference TRBV7-9 and TRBJ1-5 provide the parts outside the CDR3, is DTGVSQNPRHKITKRGQNVTFRCDPISEHNRLYWYRQTLGQGPEFLTYFQNEAQLEKSRLLSDRFSAERPKGSFSTLEIQRTEQGDSAMYLCASNWDSAGQPQHFGDGTRLSIL.

This chain uses TRBV4-1 with TRBJ1-1; 9 bases align to TRBD1. Germline CDR1 MGHRA, CDR2 YSYEKL. This CDR3 region has 15 residues. After removal of 5 bases from V and 0 bases from J, the junction contained 4 bases not matched to a gene. In DNA form, the CDR3 reads TGCGCCAGCAGCGACAACAGGGGGCTGAACACTGAAGCTTTCTTT. This translates into CASSDNRGLNTEAFF.

The chain is built from TRBV2 and TRBJ2-3; TRBD2 matches 7 bases. Losses at the gene ends were 3 bases for V and 3 bases for J; bases not matched to a gene: 6. The germline V gene has CDR1 SNHLY and CDR2 FYNNEI. The CDR3 has 15 residues. The CDR3 DNA reads as TGTGCCAGCAGTGACGTTCGCGGGGGAACAGATACGCAGTATTTT. Protein product: CASSDVRGGTDTQYF.

V usage is TRBV7-2 and J usage is TRBJ2-1, with 7 bases that match TRBD1. This CDR3 region has 15 residues. With V trimmed by 5 bases and J by 0 bases, 4 bases remained unmatched. Germline CDR1 is SGHTA and CDR2 is FQGNSA. CDR3 sequence (DNA): TGTGCCAGCAGCCAACAGGGGAGCTCCTACAATGAGCAGTTCTTC. It codes for CASSQQGSSYNEQFF.

This clone was counted a single time. V gene TRBV19 combines with J gene TRBJ2-5; 7 bases fit TRBD1. This CDR3 region has 15 residues. With V trimmed by 8 bases and J by 2 bases, 11 bases remained unmatched. Germline values: CDR1 LNHDA, CDR2 SQIVND (reference sequence). The chain's CDR3 is CASGPRGFGQETQYF. DNA for the CDR3: TGTGCCAGTGGGCCCAGGGGGTTCGGTCAAGAGACCCAGTACTTC.

The chain employs TRBV29-1 and TRBJ1-2; D ambiguous. Trimming removed 5 bases from V and 5 bases from J, with 12 bases in between. CDR3 length: 12 residues. Germline lookup yields CDR1 SQVTM and CDR2 ANQGSEA. CDR3 in DNA: TGCAGCGTTATCACGGTTGATTATGGCTACACCTTC. It is translated as CSVITVDYGYTF.

This clone was counted a single time. The chain has TRBV20-1 and TRBJ2-1, with TRBD2 identical over 8 bases. Germline lookup yields CDR1 DFQATT and CDR2 SNEGSKA (reference sequence). V shed 5 bases and J 2 bases; nucleotides not matched to a gene: 8. This CDR3 has 15 amino acids. CDR3 region: CSARASGRTYNEQFF. Written as DNA, the CDR3 is TGCAGTGCTCGTGCGAGCGGGAGAACCTACAATGAGCAGTTCTTC.

CDR3 residues: CAGEDQKQDEQYF. CDR3 bases: TGTGCCGGGGAGGACCAAAAGCAGGACGAGCAGTACTTC. The chain has TRBV6-5 and TRBJ2-7; D perhaps matches TRBD2 (6 bases). Germline CDR1 reads MNHEY; CDR2 reads SVGAGI. This CDR3 region has 13 residues. Trimming removed 11 bases at V and 5 bases at J, with 19 bases between.

This chain joins TRBV28 and TRBJ1-4; 10 bases line up with TRBD1. CDR3 length: 12 residues. Losses at the gene ends were 4 bases for V and 15 bases for J; bases not matched to a gene: 5. Germline assignment: CDR1 MDHEN and CDR2 SYDVKM. This chain's CDR3 is CASSSSDRGVFF. In DNA, the CDR3 is TGTGCCAGCAGTTCCTCGGACAGGGGGGTGTTTTTT.

This clone was found once. The CDR3 region has the DNA TGCGCCAGCAGTCCGCCGGGATTCAACACTGAAGCTTTCTTT. The encoded protein is CASSPPGFNTEAFF. The gene calls are TRBV10-1 and TRBJ1-1, with D unresolved. Germline assignment: CDR1 WNHNN and CDR2 SYGVQD (reference sequence). V was trimmed by 5 bases and J by 2 bases, leaving 12 bases between them. This CDR3 comprises 14 residues.

The gene calls are TRBV7-9 and TRBJ1-2, with D unresolved. V was clipped by 5 bases and J by 6 bases, with 13 bases between them. The CDR3 runs to 13 residues. In germline, CDR1 is SEHNR, CDR2 FQNEAQ (reference sequence). The CDR3 protein is CASSLHGEDGYTF. The CDR3 DNA follows: TGTGCCAGCAGCCTCCACGGGGAGGATGGCTACACCTTC. The full variable domain, with the rest looked up from reference TRBV7-9 and TRBJ1-2, is DTGVSQNPRHKITKRGQNVTFRCDPISEHNRLYWYRQTLGQGPEFLTYFQNEAQLEKSRLLSDRFSAERPKGSFSTLEIQRTEQGDSAMYLCASSLHGEDGYTFGSGTRLTVV.

This chain uses TRBV10-3 with TRBJ1-4, with 7 bases that match TRBD1. This CDR3 is built from 17 residues. Germline V gene lookup returns CDR1 ENHRY and CDR2 SYGVKD. Trimming at V came to 3 bases and at J to 0 bases, leaving 7 bases not matched to a gene. The chain's CDR3 is CAISDGSGQTTNEKLFF. Written as DNA, the CDR3 is TGTGCCATCAGTGACGGGTCGGGACAGACAACTAATGAAAAACTGTTTTTT.

This clone has a handful of counts. The chain uses TRBV4-1 and TRBJ2-7; no firm D call. The CDR3 is 16 amino acids. CDR1 and CDR2 (germline): MGHRA, YSYEKL. V lost 1 base to trimming and J lost 5 bases, with 18 bases between them. The CDR3 protein is CASSQVNMVTTDEQYF. The CDR3 nucleotides read TGCGCCAGCAGCCAAGTAAATATGGTGACGACTGACGAGCAGTACTTC.

The V and J genes are TRBV5-1 and TRBJ2-3; TRBD2 matches 10 bases. The CDR3 extends over 18 amino acids. V was clipped by 4 bases and J by 3 bases; unmatched bases: 14. Germline V gene lookup returns CDR1 SGHRS and CDR2 YFSETQ. For the CDR3, the DNA is TGCGCCAGCAGCCCAGGCCAAGTAGCGGGGGGCCTAACAGATACGCAGTATTTT. Translated: CASSPGQVAGGLTDTQYF. The variable domain in full, completed from reference TRBV5-1 and TRBJ2-3, reads KAGVTQTPRYLIKTRGQQVTLSCSPISGHRSVSWYQQTPGQGLQFLFEYFSETQRNKGNFPGRFSGRQFSNSRSEMNVSTLELGDSALYLCASSPGQVAGGLTDTQYFGPGTRLTVL.

This clone was seen repeatedly, ten times or more. The rearrangement uses TRBV27 and TRBJ2-7, with a weak D call TRBD1 (6 bases). In germline, CDR1 is MNHEY, CDR2 SMNVEV (reference sequence). The CDR3 consists of 15 residues. The V gene lost 4 bases and the J gene lost 6 bases, with 19 bases spanning the gap. The CDR3 protein is CASSYSGVLPGEQYF. As DNA, the CDR3 is TGTGCCAGCAGTTACTCAGGGGTATTGCCTGGCGAGCAGTACTTC.

This chain connects TRBV5-1 to TRBJ1-1; 7 bases line up with TRBD1. The CDR3 runs to 18 residues. V lost 0 bases to trimming and J lost 3 bases; unmatched junction nucleotides: 14. From germline, CDR1 is SGHRS and CDR2 YFSETQ. CDR3 in DNA: TGCGCCAGCAGCTTGGGCCATCTTAGGGGGCTCAGGGACACTGAAGCTTTCTTT. Its translation is CASSLGHLRGLRDTEAFF.

The chain uses TRBV7-2 and TRBJ1-1, with a weak D call TRBD1 (6 bases). V was clipped by 1 base and J by 8 bases, with 17 bases between them. The CDR3 covers 15 residues. Germline V lookup: CDR1 SGHTA, CDR2 FQGNSA. CDR3: CASSLVPGAEDEAFF. The CDR3 bases are TGTGCCAGCAGCTTAGTTCCAGGGGCCGAAGACGAAGCTTTCTTT.

The genes are TRBV12-5 and TRBJ1-2; D gene unclear. This CDR3 comprises 13 residues. V dropped 4 bases and J dropped 4 bases, with 10 bases sitting between them. Germline V gene sequence: CDR1 LGHNT, CDR2 FRNRAP. This CDR3 reads CASGYDNRYGYTF. CDR3 sequence (DNA): TGTGCTAGTGGTTACGACAATCGCTATGGCTACACCTTC. Full variable domain (remainder filled in from reference TRBV12-5 and TRBJ1-2): DARVTQTPRHKVTEMGQEVTMRCQPILGHNTVFWYRQTMMQGLELLAYFRNRAPLDDSGMPKDRFSAEMPDATLATLKIQPSEPRDSAVYFCASGYDNRYGYTFGSGTRLTVV.

The J gene is TRBJ2-4, the V gene TRBV18; D may be TRBD2 (6 bases). The V gene's germline CDR1 is KGHSH and CDR2 LQKENI. The CDR3 loop spans 15 amino acids. V lost 3 bases, J lost 11 bases, and 20 bases lay in between. For the CDR3, the DNA is TGTGCCAGCTCACCCTCGCGGGGCCCCGATTTGGTTCAGTACTTC. This encodes CASSPSRGPDLVQYF.

The chain couples TRBV10-1 to TRBJ2-1; D is possibly TRBD2 (6 bases). V lost 10 bases and J lost 4, with 35 bases in between. CDR3 length equals 20 residues. Germline-derived CDR1 and CDR2 are WNHNN and SYGVQD (reference sequence). Here the CDR3 reads CATFISFDASGLIPYNEQFF. The CDR3, as DNA: TGCGCCACCTTTATTTCATTTGACGCGAGCGGGCTGATCCCTTACAATGAGCAGTTCTTC.

The V call is TRBV5-1, the J call TRBJ2-1; D ambiguous. CDR1 SGHRS and CDR2 YFSETQ come from the germline V gene. Trimming took off 5 bases at V and 0 bases at J, with 9 bases between the two ends. The CDR3 is 14 residues long. Here the CDR3 reads CASSWSGSYNEQFF. In DNA, the CDR3 is TGCGCCAGCAGTTGGTCGGGCTCCTACAATGAGCAGTTCTTC. The whole variable domain, filled in from reference TRBV5-1 and TRBJ2-1, reads KAGVTQTPRYLIKTRGQQVTLSCSPISGHRSVSWYQQTPGQGLQFLFEYFSETQRNKGNFPGRFSGRQFSNSRSEMNVSTLELGDSALYLCASSWSGSYNEQFFGPGTRLTVL.

This clone was recorded once. This sequence joins TRBV3-1 (or the pseudogene TRBV3-2) and TRBJ1-5; D is uncertain. Germline CDR1 LGHDT, CDR2 YNNKEL (reference sequence). V lost 1 base and J lost 2, with 12 bases in between. The CDR3 covers 16 residues. The CDR3 DNA reads TGTGCCAGCAGCCAAGGGTCGGGTCAAGGCAATCAGCCCCAGCATTTT. This encodes CASSQGSGQGNQPQHF.

The chain links TRBV13 to TRBJ2-2, with 7 bases identical to TRBD2. In germline, CDR1 is PRHDT, CDR2 FYEKMQ (reference sequence). Trimming took 6 bases from V and 0 from J; bases not matched to a gene: 7. This CDR3 has 16 amino acids. For the CDR3, the DNA is TGTGCCAGCAGACGCAATGGGGGGGCGAACACCGGGGAGCTGTTTTTT. Its translation is CASRRNGGANTGELFF.

J is TRBJ1-6 and V is TRBV28; no clear D gene. V gave up 6 bases and J gave up 6 bases, with 6 bases separating them. The CDR3 consists of 12 residues. Germline V gives CDR1 MDHEN, CDR2 SYDVKM. The CDR3 spells CASRVSNSPLHF. The CDR3 DNA follows: TGTGCCAGCAGGGTCAGTAATTCACCCCTCCACTTT.

The gene calls are TRBV11-2 and TRBJ1-1; D unclear. V was clipped by 3 bases and J by 2 bases, with 7 bases between them. CDR1 and CDR2 (germline): SGHAT, FQNNGV. This CDR3 is 13 amino acids long. The chain's CDR3 is CASSFPSNTEAFF. CDR3 DNA sequence: TGTGCCAGCAGCTTTCCCTCTAACACTGAAGCTTTCTTT.